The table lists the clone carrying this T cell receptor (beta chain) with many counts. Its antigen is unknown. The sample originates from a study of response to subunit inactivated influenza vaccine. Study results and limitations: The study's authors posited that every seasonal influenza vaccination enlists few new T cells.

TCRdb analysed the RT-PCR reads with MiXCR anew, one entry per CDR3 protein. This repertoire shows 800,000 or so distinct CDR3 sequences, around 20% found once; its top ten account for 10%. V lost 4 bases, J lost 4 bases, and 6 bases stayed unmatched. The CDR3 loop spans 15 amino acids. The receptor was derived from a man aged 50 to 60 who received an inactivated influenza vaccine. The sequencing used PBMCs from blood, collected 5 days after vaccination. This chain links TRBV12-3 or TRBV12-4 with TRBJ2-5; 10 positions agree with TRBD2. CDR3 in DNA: TGTGCCAGCAGTTATACTAGCGGGATTGGAGAGACCCAGTACTTC. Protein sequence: CASSYTSGIGETQYF.